These T cell receptor beta chains were read from a single sample in a study of response to subunit inactivated influenza vaccine. TCRdb redid the calling of the RT-PCR reads with MiXCR, one entry per CDR3 protein. Seen here are approximately 300,000 distinct CDR3 sequences, approximately 21% observed once, and the top ten hold approximately 10%. Sequenced here: PBMCs from blood, sampled approximately 20 months after vaccination. These receptors all stem from a man aged 50 to 69 who received an inactivated influenza vaccine. CDR3s include the opening cysteine and the closing phenylalanine or tryptophan. The order of the fields is D gene, V gene, clone size, J gene, CDR3 DNA, CDR3 protein. A D gene is named only where the DNA matches it firmly. Only part of the rows carry a size: once, few, many, or a class if the clone is expanded.

TRBD1,TRBV13,NA,TRBJ2-7,TGTGCCAGCAGCCTAAGGACAGGGAAGGGCGAGCAGTACTTC,CASSLRTGKGEQYF
TRBD1,TRBV5-6,few,TRBJ1-4,TGTGCCAGCAGCGCCCCAGGGGGAACTAATGAAAAACTGTTTTTT,CASSAPGGTNEKLFF
TRBD1,TRBV12-3/TRBV12-4,NA,TRBJ1-4,TGTGCCAGCAAGGGACAGGAAAATGAAAAACTGTTTTTT,CASKGQENEKLFF
TRBD1,TRBV10-3,NA,TRBJ1-6,TGTGCCATCGCAGACAGGGCTGATTCACCCCTCCACTTT,CAIADRADSPLHF
NA,TRBV4-3,once,TRBJ1-4,TGCGCCAGCAGCTCCCAACCTTGGGATGAAAAACTGTTTTTT,CASSSQPWDEKLFF
TRBD1,TRBV7-9,few,TRBJ2-5,TGTGCCAGCAGCTTCCGGACAGGGCAAGAGACCCAGTACTTC,CASSFRTGQETQYF
NA,TRBV7-9,many,TRBJ2-5,TGTGCCAGCAGATCTGGGACGCAATTGTTGTGCTTC,CASRSGTQLLCF
TRBD1,TRBV10-2,NA,TRBJ2-4,TGCGCCAGCAGTGTCCCTGGACAGGGGAAAAACATTCAGTACTTC,CASSVPGQGKNIQYF
NA,TRBV6-2/TRBV6-3,NA,TRBJ1-1,TGTGCCAGCAGTCCGACCCAGACAGGGAACACTGAAGCTTTCTTT,CASSPTQTGNTEAFF
TRBD1,TRBV19,NA,TRBJ1-5,TGTGCCAGTAGTCCAAGACAGGGAGGGAGCAATCAGCCCCAGCATTTT,CASSPRQGGSNQPQHF
TRBD2,TRBV11-2,NA,TRBJ2-2,TGTGCCAGCAGCTTAGAGTCGACTAGCGGGAGTATCGGGGAGCTGTTTTTT,CASSLESTSGSIGELFF
TRBD1,TRBV3-1,few,TRBJ1-5,TGTGCCAGCAGCCCGGGACAGGGGTACAATCAGCCCCAGCATTTT,CASSPGQGYNQPQHF
NA,TRBV6-1,many,TRBJ1-2,TGTGCCAGCAGTCCCGGACAGCGCGTATATGGCTACACCTTC,CASSPGQRVYGYTF
NA,TRBV5-1,NA,TRBJ2-5,TGCGCCAGCAGCCCTGGCGAAGAGTCCCAGTACTTC,CASSPGEESQYF
TRBD2,TRBV5-1,few,TRBJ2-2,TGCGCCAGCAGCCCAAATTGGGACTACAACACCGGGGAGCTGTTTTTT,CASSPNWDYNTGELFF
NA,TRBV20-1,few,TRBJ2-3,TGCAGTGCTAGCCCCCGGGCTGGGACAGATACGCAGTATTTT,CSASPRAGTDTQYF
TRBD1,TRBV5-1,many,TRBJ2-7,TGCGCCAGCAGCTTGACAGGGGGCGAGCAGTACTTC,CASSLTGGEQYF
NA,TRBV4-3,few,TRBJ2-1,TGCGCCAGCAGCCAAGACGGGACGTCGGGCAATGAGCAGTTCTTC,CASSQDGTSGNEQFF
NA,TRBV20-1,NA,TRBJ2-7,TGCAGTGCTAGAGGTCAGGGGGGCTACGAGCAGTACTTC,CSARGQGGYEQYF
NA,TRBV27,few,TRBJ1-4,TGTGCCAGCTCCACCCTAGGGGCGCCTGAAAAACTGTTTTTT,CASSTLGAPEKLFF
TRBD2,TRBV7-2,NA,TRBJ2-1,TGTGCCAGCAGCTTATTTAGGGGAGCGGGGACCTACAATGAGCAGTTCTTC,CASSLFRGAGTYNEQFF
NA,TRBV4-1,NA,TRBJ2-5,TGCGCCAGCAGCCAAGTTGGCAGGGGACAAGAGACCCAGTACTTC,CASSQVGRGQETQYF
NA,TRBV11-2,NA,TRBJ2-1,TGTGCCAGCAGCCCCAACCCAGGGATGGTCCCCTACAATGAGCAGTTCTTC,CASSPNPGMVPYNEQFF
NA,TRBV7-2,few,TRBJ1-1,TGTGCCAGCAGCTTAGGCCAAAACTTAAACACTGAAGCTTTCTTT,CASSLGQNLNTEAFF
NA,TRBV27,few,TRBJ1-1,TGTGCCAGCAGTTTATTCCTGGACGGGACTGAAGCTTTCTTT,CASSLFLDGTEAFF
NA,TRBV20-1,many,TRBJ1-2,TGCAGTGCTAGCCCCCGCCCCGGGACGCGAAGAGGTGGGGGCTACACCTTC,CSASPRPGTRRGGGYTF
NA,TRBV27,few,TRBJ2-3,TGTGCCAGCAGTAGTTTGGCGGACCCCACAGATACGCAGTATTTT,CASSSLADPTDTQYF
NA,TRBV12-3/TRBV12-4,NA,TRBJ2-3,TGTGCCAGCAGATGGGGGGCAAATACGCAGTATTTT,CASRWGANTQYF
TRBD1,TRBV12-3/TRBV12-4,once,TRBJ1-4,TGTGCCAGCAGCAAATTAGGTTGGGACAGCGCTAATGAAAAACTGTTTTTT,CASSKLGWDSANEKLFF
NA,TRBV6-1,NA,TRBJ1-5,TGTGCCAGCAGTGATGTGGGCCTAAATCAGCCCCAGCATTTT,CASSDVGLNQPQHF
NA,TRBV4-1,few,TRBJ1-1,TGCGCCAGCAGCCAAGCGATGGGCAGGGAAGCTTTCTTT,CASSQAMGREAFF
TRBD2,TRBV20-1,NA,TRBJ2-5,TGCAGTGCTAGATTAGCGGGGACCCTAGAGACCCAGTACTTC,CSARLAGTLETQYF
NA,TRBV12-3/TRBV12-4,many,TRBJ1-6,TGTGCCAGCAGTTTAGTTGCTGATTCACCCCTCCACTTT,CASSLVADSPLHF
NA,TRBV6-2/TRBV6-3,NA,TRBJ1-1,TGTGCCAGCAGTTACGCCCCAGGGAACACTGAAGCTTTCTTT,CASSYAPGNTEAFF
NA,TRBV27,many,TRBJ1-4,TGTGCCAGCAGTCATCAGGGCAGAGGGGAAAAACTGTTTTTT,CASSHQGRGEKLFF
TRBD1,TRBV12-3/TRBV12-4,NA,TRBJ1-5,TGTGCCAGCAGTATTGGACAGGGGGTTCAGCCCCAGCATTTT,CASSIGQGVQPQHF
NA,TRBV6-1,NA,TRBJ2-1,TGTGCCAGCGTAGTAGCGGCCTCCTACAATGAGCAGTTCTTC,CASVVAASYNEQFF
NA,TRBV27,many,TRBJ1-6,TGTGCCAGCAGATATTACTCCTATAATTCACCCCTCCACTTT,CASRYYSYNSPLHF
NA,TRBV12-3/TRBV12-4,few,TRBJ1-5,TGTGCCAGCAGTTTAGATGGGGGTAGCCAGCCCCAGCATTTT,CASSLDGGSQPQHF
NA,TRBV20-1,NA,TRBJ2-5,TGCAGTGCTAGAGCGGGAGCGCGGGGAGAGACCCAGTACTTC,CSARAGARGETQYF
NA,TRBV18,few,TRBJ2-7,TGTGCCAGCTCACCACAAAGGGGATGGGACGAGCAGTACTTC,CASSPQRGWDEQYF
TRBD2,TRBV10-3,few,TRBJ2-5,TGTGCCATCAGTGAAATGCTAGCGGGGGGGCCAGCCATGACCCAGTACTTC,CAISEMLAGGPAMTQYF
NA,TRBV20-1,NA,TRBJ1-5,TGCAGTGCTAGAGATTATAGCAATCAGCCCCAGCATTTT,CSARDYSNQPQHF
NA,TRBV5-1,NA,TRBJ2-3,TGCGCCAGCAGACAAGGACAGAGCACAGATACGCAGTATTTT,CASRQGQSTDTQYF
NA,TRBV18,few,TRBJ1-4,TGTGCCAGCTCACCACAGGGTCGGGGAGTTAATGAAAAACTGTTTTTT,CASSPQGRGVNEKLFF
NA,TRBV28,many,TRBJ2-7,TGTGCCAGCAGCTCCTTCAGCGGACAGTTACTTTACGAGCAGTACTTC,CASSSFSGQLLYEQYF
TRBD1,TRBV25-1,NA,TRBJ1-6,TGTGCCAGCAGTGAACTACAGGGGGCAGGTAATTCACCCCTCCACTTT,CASSELQGAGNSPLHF
TRBD1,TRBV3-1,many,TRBJ1-5,TGTGCCAGCAGCCAGGACAGGGCTCAGCCCCAGCATTTT,CASSQDRAQPQHF
NA,TRBV7-2,NA,TRBJ2-3,TGTGCCAGCAGCTTAGAGCTGTCCACAGATACGCAGTATTTT,CASSLELSTDTQYF
NA,TRBV3-1,few,TRBJ1-6,TGTGCCAGCAGCAGGACTAGGGGGTCACCCCTCCACTTT,CASSRTRGSPLHF
TRBD2,TRBV10-3,NA,TRBJ2-1,TGTGCCATCAGTGAGGGACTAGCGTTATACAATGAGCAGTTCTTC,CAISEGLALYNEQFF
TRBD2,TRBV4-3,NA,TRBJ2-1,TGCGCCAGCAGGAACATGGTAGCGGGATTCGGTGAGCAGTTCTTC,CASRNMVAGFGEQFF
TRBD1,TRBV28,many,TRBJ2-5,TGTGCCAGCAGCAACGATTCCGGGACAGGGGGACACTCTGTAGAGACCCAGTACTTC,CASSNDSGTGGHSVETQYF
TRBD1,TRBV11-1,few,TRBJ1-1,TGTGCCAGCAGCCCCGGGACAGGGATAGCTTTCTTT,CASSPGTGIAFF
NA,TRBV4-2,few,TRBJ1-3,TGTGCCAGCAGCCAAGATAGGAAAGCTGGAAACACCATATATTTT,CASSQDRKAGNTIYF